This TCR beta chain was found in a study of blood T cell repertoires in COVID-19. Some clones are missing from TCRdb's copy, which holds only in-frame ones; the method was immunoSEQ multiplex PCR. The sample lists 110,000 to 150,000 clones, roughly three quarters occurring once. Specimen: PBMCs or T cells enriched from blood (not recorded which). This sequence was found in a woman aged 50 to 60 who had recovered from COVID-19.

The CDR3 loop reads CASSDGPRREQYV. CDR3 coding DNA: TGTGCCAGCAGTGATGGGCCCAGGCGAGAGCAGTACGTC. The rearrangement links TRBV2 to TRBJ2-7; D gene uncertain. Germline-derived CDR1 and CDR2 are SNHLY and FYNNEI. V dropped 3 bases and J dropped 7 bases, with 13 bases sitting between them. The CDR3 runs to 13 residues.